This entry lists 4 T cell receptor beta chains sequenced from one sample in a study of identical twins. TCRdb reanalysed the 5' RACE reads using MiXCR and keeps one entry per CDR3 protein. Of hundreds of thousands of distinct CDR3 sequences listed, more than 6.5% were seen once; the top ten hold 2.1%. The data were also submitted as part of a second study, on yellow fever vaccine responses in identical twins.

Material for sequencing was memory (CD45RO+) T cells sorted from blood. These receptors were taken from a woman aged 18-30 years in good health.

The chain carries TRBV3-1 and TRBJ2-3; maybe TRBD2 (5 bases). With 4 bases removed from V and 2 bases from J, the gap between germline ends came to 22 bases. CDR3 length: 18 residues. The germline gives CDR1 LGHDT, CDR2 YNNKEL (reference sequence). This CDR3 is CASSPSQSWRAATDTQYF. CDR3 nucleotide sequence: TGTGCCAGCAGCCCCTCCCAGTCTTGGCGGGCCGCCACAGATACGCAGTATTTT.

This clonotype was seen a handful of times. The chain links TRBV6-5 to TRBJ1-1; D remains ambiguous. This CDR3 has 13 amino acids. Germline V gene data show CDR1 as MNHEY and CDR2 as SVGAGI. The V end was cut by 2 bases, the J end by 3 bases, with 7 bases between. The CDR3 loop is CASSYGQYTEAFF. CDR3 sequence (DNA): TGTGCCAGCAGTTACGGTCAGTACACTGAAGCTTTCTTT.

In this sample, this clonotype turned up many times. V is TRBV7-2 and J is TRBJ2-7; 11 positions match TRBD1. V dropped 5 bases and J dropped 4; count of bases not matched to a gene: 4. The CDR3 is made up of 14 amino acids. Germline V lookup: CDR1 SGHTA, CDR2 FQGNSA. As DNA, the CDR3 is TGTGCCAGCAGCACCGGGACAGGGGGATACGAGCAGTACTTC. This codes for CASSTGTGGYEQYF.

The chain links TRBV7-9 to TRBJ2-5; TRBD2 matches 13 bases. This CDR3 contains 16 residues. The germline V gene encodes CDR1 SEHNR and CDR2 FQNEAQ (reference sequence). With V trimmed by 5 bases and J by 9 bases, 12 bases remained unmatched. The CDR3 reads CASSPRLAGGAWAQYF. The CDR3 DNA is TGTGCCAGCAGCCCGAGACTAGCGGGGGGTGCATGGGCCCAGTACTTC.